This TCR beta chain originates from a study of radiotherapy plus CTLA-4 blockade in lung cancer. Overall study context: For 15% to 20% of patients, objective responses occurred, and approximately 31% had disease control. General study results and limits: After treatment with radiotherapy plus ipilimumab, TCR clones that came from the tumor expanded in blood. Best predicting response, reportedly, were early blood T cell clone dynamics, with interferon-beta.

This CDR3 is 17 amino acids long. With 2 bases clipped from V and 6 bases from J, the junction kept 9 bases outside the gene matches. In germline, CDR1 is SGDLS, CDR2 YYNGEE. To note about this clone: The antigen remains unidentified.

Method: immunoSEQ multiplex PCR; TCRdb's copy keeps in-frame clones and lacks some. The sample records roughly 86,000 clones, roughly 87% being singletons. This chain uses TRBV9 with TRBJ2-2, with 11 bases fitting TRBD2. Source: peripheral blood, taken from a patient treated with radiotherapy plus ipilimumab. The source is a human donor with non-small cell lung cancer who had stable disease on radiotherapy plus ipilimumab. The CDR3 DNA reads as TGTGCCAGCAGCGTTTTCCTAGCGGGAGGTGGGGCCGGGGAGCTGTTTTTT. It specifies CASSVFLAGGGAGELFF.